This T cell receptor beta chain was identified during a study of cytotoxic CD8 clonotypes in ibrutinib-treated CLL (dated by TCRdb to the early 2020s). Background for the entire study: The cohort had over ten relapsed/refractory and about 15 treatment-naive patients; 17 to 18 were IGHV unmutated. An average of around 250,000 productive templates and 80,000 to 100,000 productive rearrangements was obtained per sample. Longitudinal samples were obtainable from about 30% of the roughly 90 participants in the trial. Response samples were obtained after a median of 12 months of treatment, with a range of roughly 6 to 36 months. Cryopreserved peripheral blood mononuclear cells were collected before treatment, at response, and at either disease progression or sustained remission. Every sample from remission and from progressive disease was obtained while the patients were still on ibrutinib. Responses were partial in 24 patients and complete in 2; after median approximately 67 months follow-up, 14 stayed in remission and some twelve progressed.

Trimming costs V 4 bases and J 0 bases, and their ends lie 11 bases apart. Including cysteine and phenylalanine, the CDR3 has 15 amino acids. The sequence is cut down to CDR3 DNA, 45 bases in frame from base 1. The germline V gene supplies CDR1 SGHRS and CDR2 YFSETQ. This specimen's time point label, interpreted: approximately eleven months on ibrutinib. Around 2 micrograms of genomic DNA were extracted from cryopreserved PBMCs for TCR beta library preparation. Longitudinal blood samples from CLL patients on ibrutinib monotherapy underwent high-throughput TCR beta sequencing. The patients were enrolled in a single-center, open-label phase 2 trial of ibrutinib monotherapy. Summary of the overall study and its limitations: Baseline clonality was found to be higher than that of age-matched healthy donors and was strongly correlated with circulating CD8+ T-cell counts. Sampling times were not matched between patients in sustained remission and patients whose disease was progressing, and lymph node repertoires were not examined. Public clonotypes were rare and either shrank or stayed stable during treatment, and the rise in clonality at ibrutinib response reflected expansion of private clonotypes. An increase in clonality was observed at ibrutinib response, with clonality remaining stable during sustained remission and falling back toward baseline at progression.

On this clone itself: Its antigen is still unknown. The record has no base qualities; no much larger clone is one base away.

Each clonotype received, on average, about 10x coverage in deep resolution sequencing performed on a MiSeq, where the target depth lay between 1 in 1 million and 1 in 200,000 T cells. TCR beta libraries were generated with the immunoSEQ hsTCRB Kit. The authors' analysis ran thus. The data were analyzed with ImmunoSEQ Analyzer and ImmunoSEQ Data Assistant, and V, D and J gene assignments followed IMGT definitions. Clonality was computed as one minus normalized Shannon entropy of productive rearrangement frequencies, ranging from 0 to 1. Public clonotype analysis was restricted to overrepresented clonotypes comprising at least 0.05% of each patient's repertoire. Repertoires from approximately 13 age-matched healthy donors in immuneACCESS were used as clonality controls. In TCRdb, the immuneACCESS table is reduced to in-frame sequences with V and J assigned. These tables do not hold every clone; where another copy was compared, an unresolved V gene accounts for under half, and the others remain unexplained. The V and J calls and clone size come from that table; D and trimming were worked out from the DNA. The sample table lists some 65,000 clones, approximately 57% of them with a count of one. The ten top clones hold 14% to 15% of the sample.

This clonotype was sampled from a human donor with chronic lymphocytic leukemia. Sequenced here: PBMCs, sampled after 12 months of ibrutinib treatment. The chain links TRBV5-1 with TRBJ2-1, with the D gene not confidently named. The bases read TGCGCCAGCAGCGAAGCTCAGAGCTCCTACAATGAGCAGTTCTTC. Its product reads: CASSEAQSSYNEQFF.